These 14 T cell receptor beta chains share one sample of origin, sequenced in a study of siplizumab effects on memory and regulatory T cells. TCRdb keeps only in-frame clones here, not all; method: immunoSEQ multiplex PCR. The table shows approximately 100,000 clones, with 93% occurring only once. The sample was non-Treg CD4+ T cells sorted from blood. The receptor set was obtained from a human donor in good health.

The chain combines TRBV25-1 with TRBJ2-7; D possibly matches TRBD1 or TRBD2 (6 bases each). The CDR3 sequence is 16 residues long. With 1 base removed from V and 2 bases from J, the gap between germline ends came to 15 bases. CDR1 is MGHDK, CDR2 SYGVNS, per germline. The CDR3 here is CASSESGGKGAYEQYF. Written as DNA, the CDR3 is TGTGCCAGCAGTGAATCTGGAGGGAAGGGGGCCTACGAGCAGTACTTC.

This chain joins TRBV9 and TRBJ2-3; TRBD2 matches 14 bases. Per germline, CDR1 SGDLS and CDR2 YYNGEE. V was pared by 2 bases and J by 4 bases, with 3 bases of the junction left unmatched. The CDR3 totals 16 residues. In DNA, the CDR3 is TGTGCCAGCAGCGTGACTAGCGGGGGGGGCGCAGATACGCAGTATTTT. This translates into CASSVTSGGGADTQYF.

On this clone itself: An end of the junction differs from the germline gene, which may be a read error. This chain uses TRBV7-2 with TRBJ2-1; possible D gene TRBD2, 5 bases. The CDR3 consists of 14 residues. Germline CDR1 SGHTA, CDR2 FQGNSA. The CDR3: CANSPGSAYNEQFF. In DNA, the CDR3 is TGTGCCAACAGCCCGGGTAGCGCCTACAATGAGCAGTTCTTC.

This clone appeared a few times. The chain recombines TRBV4-2 with TRBJ1-2, with D hard to call. V was trimmed by 3 bases and J by 10 bases, leaving 9 bases between them. Germline V gene sequence: CDR1 LGHNA, CDR2 YNFKEQ. The CDR3 is made up of 11 amino acids. CDR3 DNA: TGTGCCAGCAGCCACCGGGCCGTCTACACCTTC. Protein product: CASSHRAVYTF.

The rearrangement uses TRBV7-3 and TRBJ2-2; D unclear. Germline V CDR1 and CDR2: SGHTA, FQGTGA. V dropped 1 base and J dropped 3 bases, with 9 bases sitting between them. This CDR3 spans 15 amino acids. The CDR3 nucleotides read TGTGCCAGCAGCTTAATAAACGGATACACCGGGGAGCTGTTTTTT. Protein sequence: CASSLINGYTGELFF.

The chain has TRBV5-1 and TRBJ2-2; 8 bases align to TRBD2. The CDR3 length is 17 residues. V shed 1 base, J shed 2 bases, and the junction held 7 bases outside the gene matches. Germline CDR1 reads SGHRS; CDR2 reads YFSETQ. For the CDR3, the DNA is TGCGCCAGCAGCTTGCAGATGGCGGGGGGAAACACCGGGGAGCTGTTTTTT. Translating it yields CASSLQMAGGNTGELFF.

The CDR3: CASSYAGGRQFF. The CDR3 DNA reads as TGTGCCAGCAGTTACGCCGGGGGGCGACAGTTCTTC. The V gene is TRBV6-5, the J gene TRBJ2-1, with a tentative D call TRBD2 (7 bases). The CDR3 is 12 residues long. Germline CDR1 reads MNHEY; CDR2 reads SVGAGI. V was pared by 2 bases and J by 13 bases, with 12 bases between.

The chain employs TRBV18 and TRBJ1-3; the match to TRBD1 covers 7 bases. Germline CDR1 KGHSH, CDR2 LQKENI. J was trimmed by 0 bases and V by 6 bases; bases with no gene match: 5. The CDR3 length is 15 residues. The CDR3, as DNA: TGTGCCAGCTCGCGAACAGGGGTCTCTGGAAACACCATATATTTT. Its protein product is CASSRTGVSGNTIYF.

A single count supports this clone. The rearrangement joins TRBV5-4 to TRBJ2-7, with D maybe TRBD2 (7 bases). Trimming removed 4 bases from V and 3 bases from J, with 20 bases in between. CDR1 is SGHNT and CDR2 is YYREEE in the germline V gene (reference sequence). The CDR3 covers 16 residues. CDR3 in DNA: TGTGCCAGCAGCATAACGGGGGGCACCATAAACTACGAGCAGTACTTC. Encoded protein: CASSITGGTINYEQYF.

Only one count was recorded for this clone. The chain combines TRBV7-9 with TRBJ1-5; D remains unclear. The germline CDR1 and CDR2 sequences are SEHNR and FQNEAQ (reference sequence). CDR3 length: 13 amino acids. Trimming removed 2 bases at V and 5 bases at J, with 7 bases between. The DNA for the CDR3 is TGTGCCAGCAGCTTACTGAGCGATCAGCCCCAGCATTTT. Translating it yields CASSLLSDQPQHF. The entire variable domain, with the rest obtained from reference TRBV7-9 and TRBJ1-5, is as follows: DTGVSQNPRHKITKRGQNVTFRCDPISEHNRLYWYRQTLGQGPEFLTYFQNEAQLEKSRLLSDRFSAERPKGSFSTLEIQRTEQGDSAMYLCASSLLSDQPQHFGDGTRLSIL.

This chain connects TRBV19 to TRBJ1-1; 8 bases match TRBD1. The V gene end was trimmed by 4 bases and the J gene end by 4 bases; junction bases not matched to a gene: 8. The CDR3 length is 15 residues. The germline V gene encodes CDR1 LNHDA and CDR2 SQIVND (reference sequence). The CDR3 protein is CASSTQTGEFTEAFF. CDR3 sequence (DNA): TGTGCCAGTAGTACCCAGACAGGGGAGTTCACTGAAGCTTTCTTT.

This clone was counted a single time. J is TRBJ1-2 and V is TRBV5-3; 8 bases fit TRBD1. TRBV5-3 is assigned to the ORF class and has an uncertain function. V gave up 4 bases and J gave up 4 bases; unmatched junction bases: 6. The CDR3 contains 14 residues. In DNA form, the CDR3 reads TGTGCCAGAAGCATGGACAGGGAGGTCTATGGCTACACCTTC. Its translation: CARSMDREVYGYTF.

The J gene is TRBJ2-4, the V gene TRBV2; D is unclear. The V end lost 2 bases, the J end lost 0 bases, and 11 bases lay between the germline ends. The CDR3 spans 16 residues. Per the germline V gene, CDR1 is SNHLY and CDR2 is FYNNEI. For the CDR3, the DNA is TGTGCCAGCAGTGAATCCCGGGTACTAGCCAAAAACATTCAGTACTTC. This sequence encodes CASSESRVLAKNIQYF.

This clone showed up just once. The chain links TRBV2 to TRBJ1-5; D unclear. V lost 5 bases to trimming and J lost 4 bases, with 9 bases between them. This CDR3 contains 13 residues. Germline V gene data show CDR1 as SNHLY and CDR2 as FYNNEI. CDR3 coding DNA: TGTGCCAGCAGTCCGAGACTAAATCAGCCCCAGCATTTT. Encoded protein: CASSPRLNQPQHF. The full variable domain, completed using reference TRBV2 and TRBJ1-5, is EPEVTQTPSHQVTQMGQEVILRCVPISNHLYFYWYRQILGQKVEFLVSFYNNEISEKSEIFDDQFSVERPDGSNFTLKIRSTKLEDSAMYFCASSPRLNQPQHFGDGTRLSIL.